This T cell receptor (beta chain) appears in the sequencing data of a study of STAT5B mutations in CD4+ large granular lymphocyte leukemia. The V gene's germline CDR1 is SQVTM and CDR2 ANQGSEA. This CDR3 has 16 amino acids. Trimming took off 7 bases at V and 0 bases at J, with 19 bases between the two ends. The repertoire was sequenced with immunoSEQ multiplex PCR; TCRdb's copy has only in-frame clones and lacks some. The top ten clones hold around 2% of a sample with some 30,000 clones, roughly 65% of them seen once. The source of this sequence is a human donor in good health. The material sequenced was CD4+ T cells from blood buffy coats. The V gene is TRBV29-1, the J gene TRBJ2-1; D possibly corresponds to TRBD2 (6 bases). CDR3 loop: CSGSLLATPSYNEQFF. CDR3 coding DNA: TGCAGCGGCTCCCTTCTAGCGACTCCCTCCTACAATGAGCAGTTCTTC.